The T cell receptor beta chain under discussion was sequenced for a study of OX40 agonist ivuxolimab in advanced cancers. The CDR3 extends over 16 amino acids. V shed 4 bases, J shed 7 bases, and the junction held 8 bases outside the gene matches. The germline V gene has CDR1 SGHDN and CDR2 FVKESK. The assay was immunoSEQ multiplex PCR, and TCRdb's table has in-frame clones only and misses some. The sample includes 35,000 to 45,000 clones, around 85% of them seen just once. The chain links TRBV14 to TRBJ2-2, with 11 bases that match TRBD2. The TCR comes from an adult with an advanced solid tumor such as melanoma, head and neck, liver or kidney cancer. Sequenced here: CD4+ or CD8+ T cells sorted from blood, sampled in a trial of the OX40 agonist ivuxolimab. CDR3 region: CASSRRTSGQGGELFF. CDR3 nucleotides: TGTGCCAGCAGCCGAAGGACTAGCGGGCAAGGCGGGGAGCTGTTTTTT.